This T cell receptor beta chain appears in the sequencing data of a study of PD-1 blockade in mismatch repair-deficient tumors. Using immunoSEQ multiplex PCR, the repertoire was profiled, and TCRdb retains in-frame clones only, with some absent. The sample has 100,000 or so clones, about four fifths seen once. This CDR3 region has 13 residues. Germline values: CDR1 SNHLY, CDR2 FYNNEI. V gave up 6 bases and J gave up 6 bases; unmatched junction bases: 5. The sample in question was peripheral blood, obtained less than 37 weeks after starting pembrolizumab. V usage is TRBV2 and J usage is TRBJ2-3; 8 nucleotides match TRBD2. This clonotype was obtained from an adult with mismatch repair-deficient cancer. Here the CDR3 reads CASREVAGDTQYF. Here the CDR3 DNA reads TGTGCCAGCAGGGAGGTAGCGGGGGATACGCAGTATTTT.